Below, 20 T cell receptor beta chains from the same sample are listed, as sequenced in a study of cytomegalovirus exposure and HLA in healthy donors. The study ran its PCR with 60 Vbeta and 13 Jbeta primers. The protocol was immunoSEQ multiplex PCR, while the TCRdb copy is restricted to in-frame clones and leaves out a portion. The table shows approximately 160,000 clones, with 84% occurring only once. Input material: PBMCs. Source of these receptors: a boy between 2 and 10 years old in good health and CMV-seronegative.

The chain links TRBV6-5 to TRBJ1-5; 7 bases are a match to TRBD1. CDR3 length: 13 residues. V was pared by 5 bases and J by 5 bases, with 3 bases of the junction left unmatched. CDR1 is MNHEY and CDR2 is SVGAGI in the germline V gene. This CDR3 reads CASSRDSHQPQHF. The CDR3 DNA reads TGTGCCAGCAGTAGGGACAGCCATCAGCCCCAGCATTTT.

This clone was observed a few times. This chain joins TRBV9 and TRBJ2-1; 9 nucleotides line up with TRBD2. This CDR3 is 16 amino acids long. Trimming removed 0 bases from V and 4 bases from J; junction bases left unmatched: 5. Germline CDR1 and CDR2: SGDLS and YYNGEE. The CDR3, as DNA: TGTGCCAGCAGCGTAGATCCTAGCGGGGATTACAATGAGCAGTTCTTC. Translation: CASSVDPSGDYNEQFF.

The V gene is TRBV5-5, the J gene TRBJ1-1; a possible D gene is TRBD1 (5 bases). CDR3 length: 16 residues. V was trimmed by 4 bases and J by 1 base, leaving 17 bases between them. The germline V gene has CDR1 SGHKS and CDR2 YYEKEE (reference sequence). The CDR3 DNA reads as TGTGCCAGCAGCACCGGCTCAGGGATGAGGAACACTGAAGCTTTCTTT. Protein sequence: CASSTGSGMRNTEAFF.

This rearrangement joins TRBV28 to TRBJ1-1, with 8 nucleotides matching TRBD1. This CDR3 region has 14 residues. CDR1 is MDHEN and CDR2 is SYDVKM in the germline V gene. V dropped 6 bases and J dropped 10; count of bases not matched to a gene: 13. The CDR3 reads CASSQPCRGQSAFF. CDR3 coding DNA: TGTGCCAGCAGCCAACCCTGCAGGGGGCAGTCAGCTTTCTTT. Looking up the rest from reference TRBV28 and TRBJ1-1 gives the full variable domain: DVKVTQSSRYLVKRTGEKVFLECVQDMDHENMFWYRQDPGLGLRLIYFSYDVKMKEKGDIPEGYSVSREKKERFSLILESASTNQTSMYLCASSQPCRGQSAFFGQGTRLTVV.

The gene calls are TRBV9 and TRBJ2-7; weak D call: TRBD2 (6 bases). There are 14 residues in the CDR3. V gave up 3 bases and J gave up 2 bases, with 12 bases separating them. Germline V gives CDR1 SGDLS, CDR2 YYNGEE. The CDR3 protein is CASSARPGAYEQYF. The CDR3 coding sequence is TGTGCCAGCAGCGCCCGTCCGGGAGCCTACGAGCAGTACTTC.

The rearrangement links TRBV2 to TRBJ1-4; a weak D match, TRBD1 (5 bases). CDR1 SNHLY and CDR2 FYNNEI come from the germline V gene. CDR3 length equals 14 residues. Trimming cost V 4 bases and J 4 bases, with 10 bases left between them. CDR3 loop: CASSVTAYNEKLFF. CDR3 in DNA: TGTGCCAGCAGTGTGACAGCCTATAATGAAAAACTGTTTTTT. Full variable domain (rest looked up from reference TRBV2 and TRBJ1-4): EPEVTQTPSHQVTQMGQEVILRCVPISNHLYFYWYRQILGQKVEFLVSFYNNEISEKSEIFDDQFSVERPDGSNFTLKIRSTKLEDSAMYFCASSVTAYNEKLFFGSGTQLSVL.

CDR3 sequence reads: CSLSGRAENTQYF. Here the CDR3 DNA reads TGCAGCCTTAGCGGGAGGGCCGAGAATACGCAGTATTTT. The chain uses TRBV29-1 and TRBJ2-3; 11 nucleotides match TRBD2. The V gene's germline CDR1 is SQVTM and CDR2 ANQGSEA. V shed 8 bases, J shed 7 bases, and the junction held 8 bases outside the gene matches. This CDR3 comprises 13 residues.

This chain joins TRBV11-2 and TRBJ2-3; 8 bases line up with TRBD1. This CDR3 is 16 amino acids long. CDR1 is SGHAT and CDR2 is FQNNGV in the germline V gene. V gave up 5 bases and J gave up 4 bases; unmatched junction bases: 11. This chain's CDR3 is CASSPGAGGWADTQYF. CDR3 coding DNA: TGTGCCAGCAGCCCCGGAGCAGGGGGCTGGGCAGATACGCAGTATTTT. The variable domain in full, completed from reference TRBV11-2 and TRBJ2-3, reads EAGVAQSPRYKIIEKRQSVAFWCNPISGHATLYWYQQILGQGPKLLIQFQNNGVVDDSQLPKDRFSAERLKGVDSTLKIQPAKLEDSAVYLCASSPGAGGWADTQYFGPGTRLTVL.

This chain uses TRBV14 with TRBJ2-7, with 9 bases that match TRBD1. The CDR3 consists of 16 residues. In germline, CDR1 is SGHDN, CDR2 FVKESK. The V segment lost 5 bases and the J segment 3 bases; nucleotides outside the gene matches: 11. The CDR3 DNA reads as TGTGCCAGCAGCTCTAAACAGGGGGCGGTCATCTACGAGCAGTACTTC. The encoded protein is CASSSKQGAVIYEQYF.

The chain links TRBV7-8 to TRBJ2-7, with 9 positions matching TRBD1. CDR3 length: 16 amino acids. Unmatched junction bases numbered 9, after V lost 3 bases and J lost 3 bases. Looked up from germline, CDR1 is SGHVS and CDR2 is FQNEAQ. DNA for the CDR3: TGTGCCAGCAGCTTCGGACTGAGACAGGGGGTCTACGAGCAGTACTTC. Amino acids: CASSFGLRQGVYEQYF.

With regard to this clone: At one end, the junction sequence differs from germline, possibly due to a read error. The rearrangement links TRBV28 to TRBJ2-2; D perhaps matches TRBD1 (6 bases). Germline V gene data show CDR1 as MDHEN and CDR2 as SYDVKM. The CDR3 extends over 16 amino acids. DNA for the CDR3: TGTGCCAGCAGTTTTGGGGCAGGGGCGAAAACCGGGGAGCTGTTTTTT. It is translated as CASSFGAGAKTGELFF.

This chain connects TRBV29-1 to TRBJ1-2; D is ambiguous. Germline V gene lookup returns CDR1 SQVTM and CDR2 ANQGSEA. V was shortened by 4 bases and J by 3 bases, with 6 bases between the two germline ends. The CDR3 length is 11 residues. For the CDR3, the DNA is TGCAGCGTTGCCCAGGACTATGGCTACACCTTC. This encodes CSVAQDYGYTF.

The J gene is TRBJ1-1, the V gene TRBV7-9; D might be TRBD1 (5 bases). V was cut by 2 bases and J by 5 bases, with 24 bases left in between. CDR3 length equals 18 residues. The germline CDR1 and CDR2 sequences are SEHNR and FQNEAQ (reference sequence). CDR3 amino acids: CASSLPDTEIEPGTEAFF. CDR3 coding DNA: TGTGCCAGCAGCTTACCGGACACCGAAATAGAACCCGGAACTGAAGCTTTCTTT.

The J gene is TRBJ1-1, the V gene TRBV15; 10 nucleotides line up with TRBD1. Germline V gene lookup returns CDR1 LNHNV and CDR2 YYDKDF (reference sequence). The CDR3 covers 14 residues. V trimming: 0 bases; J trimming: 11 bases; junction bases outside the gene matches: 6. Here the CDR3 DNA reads TGTGCCACCAGCAGAGAGAGACAGGGGGCGCGGGCTTTCTTT. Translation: CATSRERQGARAFF.

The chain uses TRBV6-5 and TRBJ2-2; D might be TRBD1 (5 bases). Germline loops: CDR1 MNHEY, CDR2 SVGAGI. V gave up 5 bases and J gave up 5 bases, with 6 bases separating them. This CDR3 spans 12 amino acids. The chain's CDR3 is CASSPGTGELFF. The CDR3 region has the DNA TGTGCCAGCAGTCCAGGGACCGGGGAGCTGTTTTTT.

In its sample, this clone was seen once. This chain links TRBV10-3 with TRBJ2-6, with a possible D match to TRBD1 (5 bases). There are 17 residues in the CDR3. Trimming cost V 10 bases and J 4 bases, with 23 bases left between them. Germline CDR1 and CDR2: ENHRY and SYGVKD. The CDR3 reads CATRFDRKLGGANVLTF. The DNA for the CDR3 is TGTGCCACGAGATTCGACAGAAAATTAGGGGGGGCCAACGTCCTGACTTTC.

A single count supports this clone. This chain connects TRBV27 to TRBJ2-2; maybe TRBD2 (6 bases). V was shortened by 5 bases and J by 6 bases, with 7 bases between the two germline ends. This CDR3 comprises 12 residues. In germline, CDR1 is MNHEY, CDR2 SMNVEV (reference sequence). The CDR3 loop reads CASSTSSGELFF. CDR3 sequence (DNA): TGTGCCAGCAGTACTAGCTCCGGGGAGCTGTTTTTT.

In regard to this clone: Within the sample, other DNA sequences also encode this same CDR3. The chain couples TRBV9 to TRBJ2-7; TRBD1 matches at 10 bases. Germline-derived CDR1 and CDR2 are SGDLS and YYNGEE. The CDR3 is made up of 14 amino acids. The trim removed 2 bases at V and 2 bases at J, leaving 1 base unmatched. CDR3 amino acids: CASSVGQGAYEQYF. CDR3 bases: TGTGCCAGCAGCGTCGGACAGGGGGCCTACGAGCAGTACTTC.

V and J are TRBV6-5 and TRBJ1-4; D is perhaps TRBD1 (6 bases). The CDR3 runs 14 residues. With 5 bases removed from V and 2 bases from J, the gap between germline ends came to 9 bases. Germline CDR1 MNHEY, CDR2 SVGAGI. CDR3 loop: CASSDRWTNEKLFF. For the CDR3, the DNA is TGTGCCAGCAGTGACAGGTGGACTAATGAAAAACTGTTTTTT.

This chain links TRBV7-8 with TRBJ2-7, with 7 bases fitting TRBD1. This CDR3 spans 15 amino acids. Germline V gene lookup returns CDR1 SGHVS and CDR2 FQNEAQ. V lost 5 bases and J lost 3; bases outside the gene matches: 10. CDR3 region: CASSLRDRAFYEQYF. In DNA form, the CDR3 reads TGTGCCAGCAGCCTCCGAGACAGGGCTTTCTACGAGCAGTACTTC. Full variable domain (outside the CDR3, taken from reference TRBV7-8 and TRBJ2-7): GAGVSQSPRYKVAKRGQDVALRCDPISGHVSLFWYQQALGQGPEFLTYFQNEAQLDKSGLPSDRFFAERPEGSVSTLKIQRTQQEDSAVYLCASSLRDRAFYEQYFGPGTRLTVT.